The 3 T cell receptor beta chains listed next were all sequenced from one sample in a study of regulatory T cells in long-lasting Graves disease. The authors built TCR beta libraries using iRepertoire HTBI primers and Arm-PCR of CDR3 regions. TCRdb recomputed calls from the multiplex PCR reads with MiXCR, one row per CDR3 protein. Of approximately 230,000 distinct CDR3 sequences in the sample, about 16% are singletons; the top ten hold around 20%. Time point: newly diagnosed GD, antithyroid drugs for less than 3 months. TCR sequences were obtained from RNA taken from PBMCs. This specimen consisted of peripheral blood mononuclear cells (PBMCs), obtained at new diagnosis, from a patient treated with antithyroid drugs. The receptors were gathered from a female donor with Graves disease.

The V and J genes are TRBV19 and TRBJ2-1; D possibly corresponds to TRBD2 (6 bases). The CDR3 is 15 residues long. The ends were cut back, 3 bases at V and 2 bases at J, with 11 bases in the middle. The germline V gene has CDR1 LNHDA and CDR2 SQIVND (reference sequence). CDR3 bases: TGTGCCAGTAGTATTTTGTCTAGCGCCTACAATGAGCAGTTCTTC. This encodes CASSILSSAYNEQFF.

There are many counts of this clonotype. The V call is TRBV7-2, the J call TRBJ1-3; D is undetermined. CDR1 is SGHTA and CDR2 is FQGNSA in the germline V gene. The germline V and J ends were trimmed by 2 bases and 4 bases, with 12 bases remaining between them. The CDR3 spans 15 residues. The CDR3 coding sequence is TGTGCCAGCAGCTTATATGGGCAGTCGGGAAACACCATATATTTT. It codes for CASSLYGQSGNTIYF.

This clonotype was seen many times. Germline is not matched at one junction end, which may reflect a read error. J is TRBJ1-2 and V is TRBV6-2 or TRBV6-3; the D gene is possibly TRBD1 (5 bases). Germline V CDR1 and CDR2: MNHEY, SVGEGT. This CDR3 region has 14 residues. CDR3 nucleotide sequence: TGTGCCAGCAGTTCCCCCGCGGACACGGCCTCGTTCTCCTTC. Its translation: CASSSPADTASFSF.